A selection of T cell receptor beta chains follows, all from one sample in a study of shared clonotypes between healthy human individuals. The protocol was immunoSEQ multiplex PCR, while the TCRdb copy is restricted to in-frame clones and leaves out a portion. The table includes roughly 2.6 million clones, approximately 90% detected once. Sequencing was performed on naive CD4+ T cells sorted from blood. The receptors derive from a man between 18 and 35 years old in good health. Both conserved end residues are part of each CDR3. Each record gives: J gene, clone size, V gene, D gene, CDR3 DNA, CDR3 protein. D genes are given only for firm matches. The size entry is marked missing in some rows and otherwise reads once, few, many or a size class.

>TRBJ1-6|.|TRBV4-3|.
TGCGCCAGCAGCCCGGACCTAGCGGAGGCACCCCTCCACTTT
CASSPDLAEAPLHF
>TRBJ2-5|.|TRBV19|.
TGTGCCAGTAGTATGGGCCAGCAAGAGACCCAGTACTTC
CASSMGQQETQYF
>TRBJ2-1|.|TRBV7-2|.
TGTGCCAGCAGCTTACAAGCGGGCTCCTACAATGAGCAGTTCTTC
CASSLQAGSYNEQFF
>TRBJ2-7|.|TRBV6-4|TRBD1
TGTGCCAGCAGGGCTACAGGGGTAGGTATCGACGAGCAGTACTTC
CASRATGVGIDEQYF
>TRBJ2-1|.|TRBV28|.
TGTGCCAGCAGTTACGAATACAATGAGCAGTTCTTC
CASSYEYNEQFF
>TRBJ2-5|.|TRBV25-1|TRBD2
TGTGCCAGCAGTGAATGGGGGACTAGCGGGACAAAGACCCAGTACTTC
CASSEWGTSGTKTQYF
>TRBJ1-3|few|TRBV15|.
TGTGCCACCAGCAGAGGGGGCTCTGGAAACACCATATATTTT
CATSRGGSGNTIYF
>TRBJ1-4|.|TRBV2|.
TGTGCCAGCAGCCCAGGGGTGGTTCGGGAAAAACTGTTTTTT
CASSPGVVREKLFF
>TRBJ2-3|.|TRBV7-9|.
TGTGCCAGCAGCTTAGGGGTACTGCAGTATTTT
CASSLGVLQYF
>TRBJ1-6|few|TRBV11-2|.
TGTGCCAGCAGCCTGGGGGATGCTTCACCCCTCCACTTT
CASSLGDASPLHF
>TRBJ1-3|.|TRBV30|.
TGTGCCTGGAGTAACAAAAACTCTGGAAACACCATATATTTT
CAWSNKNSGNTIYF
>TRBJ2-7|.|TRBV6-6|TRBD2
TGTGCCAGCAGCCGGACTAGCGGGGCCTCCTACGAGCAGTACTTC
CASSRTSGASYEQYF
>TRBJ2-3|.|TRBV7-6|TRBD2
TGTGCCAGCAGCTTAGAAGCGGGGGGCCTAGATACGCAGTATTTT
CASSLEAGGLDTQYF
>TRBJ2-7|.|TRBV5-1|.
TGCGCCAGCAGCTTGGCCGCTGAAAGCTACGAGCAGTACTTC
CASSLAAESYEQYF
>TRBJ1-4|.|TRBV6-1|.
TGTGCCACCCGACAGGCCCCTAATGAAAAACTGTTTTTT
CATRQAPNEKLFF
>TRBJ2-7|.|TRBV5-1|.
TGCGCCAGCAGCTTGGCCCGGGGTTACTCCTACGAGCAGTACTTC
CASSLARGYSYEQYF